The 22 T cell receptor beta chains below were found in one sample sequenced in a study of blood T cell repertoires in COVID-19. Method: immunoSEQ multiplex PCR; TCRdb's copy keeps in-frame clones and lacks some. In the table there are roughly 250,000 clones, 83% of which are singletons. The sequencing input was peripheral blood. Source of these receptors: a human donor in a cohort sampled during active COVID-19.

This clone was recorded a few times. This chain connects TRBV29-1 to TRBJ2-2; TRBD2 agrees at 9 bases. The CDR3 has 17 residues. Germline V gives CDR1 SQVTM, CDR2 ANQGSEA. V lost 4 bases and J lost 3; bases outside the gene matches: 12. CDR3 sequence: CSVVIHSLAGDTGELFF. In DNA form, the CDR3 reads TGCAGCGTTGTAATTCATAGCTTAGCGGGAGACACCGGGGAGCTGTTTTTT.

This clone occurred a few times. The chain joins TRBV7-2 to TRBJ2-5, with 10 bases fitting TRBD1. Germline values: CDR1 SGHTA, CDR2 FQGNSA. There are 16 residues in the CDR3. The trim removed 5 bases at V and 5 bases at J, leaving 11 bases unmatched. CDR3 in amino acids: CASSPLRDRGHETQYF. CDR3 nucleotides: TGTGCCAGCAGCCCCCTCCGGGACAGGGGTCACGAGACCCAGTACTTC.

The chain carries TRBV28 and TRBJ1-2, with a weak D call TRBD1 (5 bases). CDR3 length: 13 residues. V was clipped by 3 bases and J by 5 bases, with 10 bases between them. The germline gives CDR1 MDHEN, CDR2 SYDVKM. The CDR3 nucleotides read TGTGCCAGCAGTTTTTCAGGGAGGTATGGCTACACCTTC. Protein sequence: CASSFSGRYGYTF.

The CDR3 protein is CASSLSSGNTEAFF. The CDR3 region has the DNA TGTGCCAGCAGCCTCTCCTCAGGGAACACTGAAGCTTTCTTT. The rearrangement links TRBV6-5 to TRBJ1-1; D gene ambiguous. Germline V gives CDR1 MNHEY, CDR2 SVGAGI. The CDR3 has 14 amino acids. V lost 6 bases, J lost 1 base, and 12 bases lay in between.

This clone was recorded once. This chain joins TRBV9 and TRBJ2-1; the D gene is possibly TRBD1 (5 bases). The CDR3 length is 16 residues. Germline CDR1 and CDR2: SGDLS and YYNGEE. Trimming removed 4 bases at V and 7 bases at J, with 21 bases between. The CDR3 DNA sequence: TGTGCCAGCAGCCCAGTCGACAGACCAAGGGGAAATGAGCAGTTCTTC. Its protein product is CASSPVDRPRGNEQFF.

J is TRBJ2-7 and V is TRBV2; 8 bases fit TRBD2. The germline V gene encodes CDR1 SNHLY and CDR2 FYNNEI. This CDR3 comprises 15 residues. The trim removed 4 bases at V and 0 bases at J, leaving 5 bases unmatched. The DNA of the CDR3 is TGTGCCAGCAGTGCGATTAGCGGGATCTCCTACGAGCAGTACTTC. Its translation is CASSAISGISYEQYF.

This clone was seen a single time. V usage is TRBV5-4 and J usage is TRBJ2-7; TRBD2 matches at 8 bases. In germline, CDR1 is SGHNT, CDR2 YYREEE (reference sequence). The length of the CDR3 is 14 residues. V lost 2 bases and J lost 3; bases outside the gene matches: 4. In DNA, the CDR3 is TGTGCCAGCAGCTTAAGGGCGGGGGGCTACGAGCAGTACTTC. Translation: CASSLRAGGYEQYF.

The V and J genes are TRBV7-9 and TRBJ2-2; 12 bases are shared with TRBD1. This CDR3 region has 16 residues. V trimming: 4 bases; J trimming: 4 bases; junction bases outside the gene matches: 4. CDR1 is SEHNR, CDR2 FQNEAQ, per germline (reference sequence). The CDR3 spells CASSSGQGAITGELFF. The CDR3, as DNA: TGTGCCAGCAGCTCGGGACAGGGGGCGATCACCGGGGAGCTGTTTTTT.

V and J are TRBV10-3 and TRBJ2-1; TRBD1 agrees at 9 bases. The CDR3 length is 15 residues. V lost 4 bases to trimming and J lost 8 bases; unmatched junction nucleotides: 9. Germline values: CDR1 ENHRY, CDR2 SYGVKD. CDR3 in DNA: TGTGCCATCAGTGGGGCAGGACAGGGGAAGGATGAGCAGTTCTTC. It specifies CAISGAGQGKDEQFF.

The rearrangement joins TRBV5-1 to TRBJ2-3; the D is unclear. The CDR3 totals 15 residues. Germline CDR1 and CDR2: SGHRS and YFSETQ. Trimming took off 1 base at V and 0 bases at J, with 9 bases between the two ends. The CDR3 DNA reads TGCGCCAGCAGCTTGCACAGCCGAAGCACAGATACGCAGTATTTT. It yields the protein CASSLHSRSTDTQYF.

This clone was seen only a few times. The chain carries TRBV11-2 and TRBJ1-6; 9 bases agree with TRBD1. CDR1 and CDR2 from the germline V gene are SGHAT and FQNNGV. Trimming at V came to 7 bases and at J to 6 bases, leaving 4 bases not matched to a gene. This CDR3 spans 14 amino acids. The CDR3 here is CASTHRGPNSPLHF. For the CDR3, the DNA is TGTGCCAGCACTCACAGGGGGCCTAATTCACCCCTCCACTTT.

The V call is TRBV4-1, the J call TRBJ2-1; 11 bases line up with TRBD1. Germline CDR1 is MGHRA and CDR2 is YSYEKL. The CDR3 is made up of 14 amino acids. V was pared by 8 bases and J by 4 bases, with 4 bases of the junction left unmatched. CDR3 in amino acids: CASLGDRGYNEQFF. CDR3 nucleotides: TGCGCCAGCCTGGGGGACAGGGGGTACAATGAGCAGTTCTTC.

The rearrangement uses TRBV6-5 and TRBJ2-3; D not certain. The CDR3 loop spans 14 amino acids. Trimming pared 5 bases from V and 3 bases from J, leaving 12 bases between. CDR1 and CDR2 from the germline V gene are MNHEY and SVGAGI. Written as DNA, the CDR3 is TGTGCCAGCAGTACACCTGCCGGGACAGATACGCAGTATTTT. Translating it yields CASSTPAGTDTQYF.

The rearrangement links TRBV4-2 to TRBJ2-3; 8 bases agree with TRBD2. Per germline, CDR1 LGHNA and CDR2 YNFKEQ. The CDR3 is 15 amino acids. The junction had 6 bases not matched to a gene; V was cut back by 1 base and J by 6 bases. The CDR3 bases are TGTGCCAGCAGCCAAGTGGCGGGGGGCCCGGATACGCAGTATTTT. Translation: CASSQVAGGPDTQYF.

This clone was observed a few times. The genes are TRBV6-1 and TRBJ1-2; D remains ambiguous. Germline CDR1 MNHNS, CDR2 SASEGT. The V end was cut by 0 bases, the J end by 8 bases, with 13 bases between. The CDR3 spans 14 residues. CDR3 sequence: CASSEATAGAGYTF. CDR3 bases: TGTGCCAGCAGTGAAGCGACGGCAGGTGCAGGCTACACCTTC.

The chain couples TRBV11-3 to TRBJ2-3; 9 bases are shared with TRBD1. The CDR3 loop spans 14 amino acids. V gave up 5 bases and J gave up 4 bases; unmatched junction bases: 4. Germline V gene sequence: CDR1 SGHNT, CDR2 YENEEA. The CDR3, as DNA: TGTGCCAGCAGCCTGACAGGGGGGTCAGATACGCAGTATTTT. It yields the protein CASSLTGGSDTQYF.

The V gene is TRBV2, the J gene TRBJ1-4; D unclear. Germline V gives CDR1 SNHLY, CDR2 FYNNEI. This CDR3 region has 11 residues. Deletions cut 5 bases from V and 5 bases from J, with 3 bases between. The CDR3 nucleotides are TGTGCCAGCAGTCCGAATGAAAAACTGTTTTTT. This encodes CASSPNEKLFF.

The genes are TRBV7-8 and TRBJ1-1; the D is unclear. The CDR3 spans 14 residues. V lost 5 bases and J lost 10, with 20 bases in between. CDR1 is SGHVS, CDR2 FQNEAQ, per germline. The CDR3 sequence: CASSQWTEAVGAFF. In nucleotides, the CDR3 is TGTGCCAGCAGCCAATGGACTGAGGCCGTGGGAGCTTTCTTT.

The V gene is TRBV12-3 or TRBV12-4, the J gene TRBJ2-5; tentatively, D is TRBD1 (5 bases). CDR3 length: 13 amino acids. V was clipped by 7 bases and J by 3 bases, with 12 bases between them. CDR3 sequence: CASTPDREETQYF. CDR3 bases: TGTGCCAGCACCCCCGACAGAGAAGAGACCCAGTACTTC.

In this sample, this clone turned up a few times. The CDR3 coding sequence is TGTGCCACCAGTGATTCCACCGGGACAGGGGGTTTGAACTATGGCTACACCTTC. This translates into CATSDSTGTGGLNYGYTF. The chain links TRBV24-1 to TRBJ1-2; 11 bases are shared with TRBD1. Per the germline V gene, CDR1 is KGHDR and CDR2 is SFDVKD. Unmatched junction bases numbered 9, after V lost 2 bases and J lost 2 bases. CDR3 length equals 18 residues.

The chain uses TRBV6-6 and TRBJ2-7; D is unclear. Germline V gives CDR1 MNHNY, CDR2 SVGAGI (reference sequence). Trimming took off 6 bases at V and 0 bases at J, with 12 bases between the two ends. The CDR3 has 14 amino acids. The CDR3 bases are TGTGCCAGCAGGCTGGATTGGAGCTCCTACGAGCAGTACTTC. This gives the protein CASRLDWSSYEQYF.

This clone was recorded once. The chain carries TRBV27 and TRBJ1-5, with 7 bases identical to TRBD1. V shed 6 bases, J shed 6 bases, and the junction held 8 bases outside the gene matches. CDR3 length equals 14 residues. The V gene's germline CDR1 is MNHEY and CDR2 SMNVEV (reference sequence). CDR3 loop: CASRPGTEGQPQHF. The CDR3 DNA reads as TGTGCCAGCAGACCCGGGACAGAAGGTCAGCCCCAGCATTTT.